Below, 11 T cell receptor beta chains from the same sample are listed, as sequenced in a study of T cell changes during pregnancy in multiple sclerosis (dated by TCRdb to 2018 to 2020). The library was built by means of the immunoSEQ multiplex PCR assay. TCRdb mirrors the immuneACCESS table, restricted to in-frame sequences. Some clones are absent from its copies; in checked studies, under half trace to an unresolved V gene, and the reason for the others is unknown. The sample table shows 55,000 to 85,000 clones, and 90% are seen once. About 1.5% of the sample is held by the ten biggest clonotypes. Sample: peripheral blood, taken in the third trimester of pregnancy. These receptors were collected from a female donor with multiple sclerosis, enrolled in a pregnancy study.

DNA of the CDR3: TGTGCAAGTCGCTTTGACAGGGGGCCAACAAGTACAGATACGCAGTATTTT. Translating gives CASRFDRGPTSTDTQYF. This chain uses TRBV12-2 with TRBJ2-3; the table assigns TRBD1, which was not confirmed against the DNA. TRBV12-2 counts as a pseudogene. This CDR3 has 17 amino acids.

The chain couples TRBV10-3 to TRBJ1-6; D not resolved. The CDR3 has 13 amino acids. From germline, CDR1 is ENHRY and CDR2 SYGVKD. V lost 1 base to trimming and J lost 14 bases, with 12 bases between them. DNA for the CDR3: TGTGCCATCAGTGAGTGGCAGGAGCGGGCCCTCCACTTT. Translated, it gives CAISEWQERALHF.

The chain recombines TRBV7-2 with TRBJ1-6, with 9 nucleotides matching TRBD1. The V gene end was trimmed by 0 bases and the J gene end by 6 bases; junction bases not matched to a gene: 15. Germline values: CDR1 SGHTA, CDR2 FQGNSA. The CDR3 is 20 residues long. In nucleotides, the CDR3 is TGTGCCAGCAGCTTAGCTTTACAGGGGGCTCTTCATGCGCTTAATTCACCCCTCCACTTT. Protein sequence: CASSLALQGALHALNSPLHF.

The J gene is TRBJ1-2, the V gene TRBV7-9; D unresolved. V lost 5 bases and J 6 bases, leaving 7 bases between the germline ends. Germline V gene lookup returns CDR1 SEHNR and CDR2 FQNEAQ (reference sequence). The CDR3 has 11 residues. The chain's CDR3 is CASSPKDGYTF. The DNA for the CDR3 is TGTGCCAGCAGCCCTAAAGATGGCTACACCTTC.

The chain has TRBV11-2 and TRBJ2-1, with D possibly being TRBD1 (5 bases). Trimming shortened V by 2 bases and J by 6 bases, and 14 bases separated the two germline ends. The germline V gene encodes CDR1 SGHAT and CDR2 FQNNGV. The length of the CDR3 is 15 residues. CDR3 DNA sequence: TGTGCCAGCAGCTTACTGGGTGTTGGGGCCAATGAGCAGTTCTTC. It encodes CASSLLGVGANEQFF. The full variable domain, completed using reference TRBV11-2 and TRBJ2-1, is EAGVAQSPRYKIIEKRQSVAFWCNPISGHATLYWYQQILGQGPKLLIQFQNNGVVDDSQLPKDRFSAERLKGVDSTLKIQPAKLEDSAVYLCASSLLGVGANEQFFGPGTRLTVL.

V is TRBV30 and J is TRBJ2-7, with 8 positions matching TRBD2. Germline CDR1 reads GTSNPN; CDR2 reads SVGIG (reference sequence). CDR3 length equals 15 residues. The V segment lost 4 bases and the J segment 2 bases; nucleotides outside the gene matches: 10. The CDR3 here is CAWTSLPGLAYEQYF. The CDR3 DNA reads as TGTGCCTGGACCTCACTGCCGGGACTAGCCTACGAGCAGTACTTC.

V and J are TRBV5-1 and TRBJ1-2; D might be TRBD1 (6 bases). The germline gives CDR1 SGHRS, CDR2 YFSETQ. Trimming removed 1 base from V and 0 bases from J, with 19 bases in between. The CDR3 has 18 residues. The CDR3 loop is CASSLYSDSSLSNYGYTF. The DNA for the CDR3 is TGCGCCAGCAGCTTGTATTCGGACAGCAGCCTTTCTAACTATGGCTACACCTTC.

This sequence joins TRBV7-2 and TRBJ2-1; TRBD2 matches at 9 bases. Looked up from germline, CDR1 is SGHTA and CDR2 is FQGNSA. V lost 4 bases and J lost 0; bases outside the gene matches: 1. The CDR3 spans 15 residues. CDR3 protein: CASSSLAGSYNEQFF. The CDR3 nucleotides read TGTGCCAGCAGCTCACTAGCGGGCTCCTACAATGAGCAGTTCTTC. The full variable domain, with the rest looked up from reference TRBV7-2 and TRBJ2-1, is GAGVSQSPSNKVTEKGKDVELRCDPISGHTALYWYRQSLGQGLEFLIYFQGNSAPDKSGLPSDRFSAERTGGSVSTLTIQRTQQEDSAVYLCASSSLAGSYNEQFFGPGTRLTVL.

The CDR3 DNA is TGTGCCAGCAGCTCCACGGACAGGGGCGATGAAAAACTGTTTTTT. This gives the protein CASSSTDRGDEKLFF. This sequence joins TRBV5-4 and TRBJ1-4; TRBD1 agrees at 9 bases. The CDR3 extends over 15 amino acids. Losses at the gene ends were 3 bases for V and 6 bases for J; bases not matched to a gene: 6. Germline CDR1 reads SGHNT; CDR2 reads YYREEE (reference sequence). Based on the CDR3 plus reference TRBV5-4 and TRBJ1-4, the full variable domain is ETGVTQSPTHLIKTRGQQVTLRCSSQSGHNTVSWYQQALGQGPQFIFQYYREEENGRGNFPPRFSGLQFPNYSSELNVNALELDDSALYLCASSSTDRGDEKLFFGSGTQLSVL.

The V gene is TRBV13, the J gene TRBJ2-4; D not certain. The CDR3 is made up of 14 amino acids. Germline assignment: CDR1 PRHDT and CDR2 FYEKMQ (reference sequence). V was cut by 0 bases and J by 5 bases, with 8 bases left in between. The CDR3 sequence is CASSLGLTQNIQYF. CDR3 coding DNA: TGTGCCAGCAGCTTAGGGCTAACCCAAAACATTCAGTACTTC.

This clone appeared a single time. The chain carries TRBV7-2 and TRBJ2-5, with TRBD1 matching 7 bases. The CDR3 sequence is 12 residues long. The junction had 1 base not matched to a gene; V was cut back by 5 bases and J by 4 bases. Germline assignment: CDR1 SGHTA and CDR2 FQGNSA. The CDR3 bases are TGTGCCAGCAGCCGGGACAGAGAGACCCAGTACTTC. Translation: CASSRDRETQYF.